The rows below give T cell receptor beta chains drawn from one sample of a study of blood T cell repertoires in COVID-19. The protocol was immunoSEQ multiplex PCR, while the TCRdb copy is restricted to in-frame clones and leaves out a portion. The sample records approximately 170,000 clones, roughly 85% being singletons. Input material: PBMCs or T cells enriched from blood (not recorded which). These receptors originate from a woman aged 50 to 60 who had recovered from COVID-19. Each CDR3 is given with its conserved first and last residue.

cdr3_aa: CASSPTGGAGEKLFF
cdr3_length: 15
j_call: TRBJ1-4
v_call: TRBV7-9

cdr3_aa: CASSTGGAGETQYF
cdr3_length: 14
j_call: TRBJ2-5
v_call: TRBV11-1

cdr3_aa: CASSPIDSTNEKLFF
cdr3_length: 15
j_call: TRBJ1-4
v_call: TRBV18

cdr3_aa: CASSAELAGDYEQFF
cdr3_length: 15
j_call: TRBJ2-1
v_call: TRBV10-1

cdr3_aa: CASSKGQGGEKLFF
cdr3_length: 14
j_call: TRBJ1-4
v_call: TRBV5-1

cdr3_aa: CASQREVLYGYTF
cdr3_length: 13
j_call: TRBJ1-2
v_call: TRBV19

cdr3_aa: CASSPTSGGSSSYNEQFF
cdr3_length: 18
j_call: TRBJ2-1
v_call: TRBV7-9

cdr3_aa: CASNLAGTPGRLGYGYTF
cdr3_length: 18
j_call: TRBJ1-2
v_call: TRBV5-1

cdr3_aa: CASRPSSTTGITEAFF
cdr3_length: 16
j_call: TRBJ1-1
v_call: TRBV7-2

cdr3_aa: CASSFQRSGDTIYF
cdr3_length: 14
j_call: TRBJ1-3
v_call: TRBV5-1

cdr3_aa: CASSLAETAYNEQFF
cdr3_length: 15
j_call: TRBJ2-1
v_call: TRBV5-1

cdr3_aa: CASSLSGQTYSNQPQHF
cdr3_length: 17
j_call: TRBJ1-5
v_call: TRBV27

cdr3_aa: CAISGGPEGAGNQPQHF
cdr3_length: 17
j_call: TRBJ1-5
v_call: TRBV10-3

cdr3_aa: CASSLRTGVNTEAFF
cdr3_length: 15
j_call: TRBJ1-1
v_call: TRBV19

cdr3_aa: CASSSRTGPDTEAFF
cdr3_length: 15
j_call: TRBJ1-1
v_call: TRBV11-2

cdr3_aa: CASSEMGPSHSGNTIYF
cdr3_length: 17
j_call: TRBJ1-3
v_call: TRBV2

cdr3_aa: CASRQRGKTEAFF
cdr3_length: 13
j_call: TRBJ1-1
v_call: TRBV7-8

cdr3_aa: CASSLPQREVTDTQYF
cdr3_length: 16
j_call: TRBJ2-3
v_call: TRBV7-2

cdr3_aa: CASSLRLPRASQETQYF
cdr3_length: 17
j_call: TRBJ2-5
v_call: TRBV7-2

cdr3_aa: CASTGGYVGELFF
cdr3_length: 13
j_call: TRBJ2-2
v_call: TRBV27

cdr3_aa: CASSAAGLAVADTQYF
cdr3_length: 16
j_call: TRBJ2-3
v_call: TRBV9

cdr3_aa: CASNRGGANNEQFF
cdr3_length: 14
j_call: TRBJ2-1
v_call: TRBV9

cdr3_aa: CASSEATFGGGYTF
cdr3_length: 14
j_call: TRBJ1-2
v_call: TRBV6-1

cdr3_aa: CASSFGLADRYTDTQYF
cdr3_length: 17
j_call: TRBJ2-3
v_call: TRBV5-6

cdr3_aa: CASSDPAGYRQPQHF
cdr3_length: 15
j_call: TRBJ1-5
v_call: TRBV19

cdr3_aa: CASSTDTGSYNEQFF
cdr3_length: 15
j_call: TRBJ2-1
v_call: TRBV7-2

cdr3_aa: CASSKIAPSTDTQYF
cdr3_length: 15
j_call: TRBJ2-3
v_call: TRBV5-6

cdr3_aa: CASSQVRVFRGNEQFF
cdr3_length: 16
j_call: TRBJ2-1
v_call: TRBV3-1/TRBV3-2

cdr3_aa: CASSVAQLAGGADTQYF
cdr3_length: 17
j_call: TRBJ2-3
v_call: TRBV9

cdr3_aa: CASSLAWYSKNIQYF
cdr3_length: 15
j_call: TRBJ2-4
v_call: TRBV27

cdr3_aa: CATSSPGEQNIQYF
cdr3_length: 14
j_call: TRBJ2-4
v_call: TRBV15

cdr3_aa: CASSQGTGPTSDTQYF
cdr3_length: 16
j_call: TRBJ2-3
v_call: TRBV5-8

cdr3_aa: CASSVFAGAYNEQFF
cdr3_length: 15
j_call: TRBJ2-1
v_call: TRBV7-9

cdr3_aa: CASSPQENTDTQYF
cdr3_length: 14
j_call: TRBJ2-3
v_call: TRBV18

cdr3_aa: CASSTRTGWDTNYGYTF
cdr3_length: 17
j_call: TRBJ1-2
v_call: TRBV11-2

cdr3_aa: CASSFLTGLTGELFF
cdr3_length: 15
j_call: TRBJ2-2
v_call: TRBV27

cdr3_aa: CATKPDRPLLYQETQYF
cdr3_length: 17
j_call: TRBJ2-5
v_call: TRBV15

cdr3_aa: CATQDHQGYGYTF
cdr3_length: 13
j_call: TRBJ1-2
v_call: TRBV10-3

cdr3_aa: CASSLQGGTEAFF
cdr3_length: 13
j_call: TRBJ1-1
v_call: TRBV28

cdr3_aa: CASTPFAQYF
cdr3_length: 10
j_call: TRBJ2-3
v_call: TRBV7-3

cdr3_aa: CASSTGTGGTQYF
cdr3_length: 13
j_call: TRBJ2-3
v_call: TRBV19

cdr3_aa: CASSEAGQGSSYNSPLHF
cdr3_length: 18
j_call: TRBJ1-6
v_call: TRBV6-1

cdr3_aa: CASREGGWNTEAFF
cdr3_length: 14
j_call: TRBJ1-1
v_call: TRBV6-5

cdr3_aa: CASSLNRGGIRYTEAFF
cdr3_length: 17
j_call: TRBJ1-1
v_call: TRBV18

cdr3_aa: CASSFGTQNQPQHF
cdr3_length: 14
j_call: TRBJ1-5
v_call: TRBV5-1

cdr3_aa: CASSFPNSNTEAFF
cdr3_length: 14
j_call: TRBJ1-1
v_call: TRBV5-6

cdr3_aa: CASSDQENTEAFF
cdr3_length: 13
j_call: TRBJ1-1
v_call: TRBV6-4

cdr3_aa: CASSQALKETQYF
cdr3_length: 13
j_call: TRBJ2-5
v_call: TRBV5-5

cdr3_aa: CASSQRTGTNYGYTF
cdr3_length: 15
j_call: TRBJ1-2
v_call: TRBV18

cdr3_aa: CAWSGTRTGISGANVLTF
cdr3_length: 18
j_call: TRBJ2-6
v_call: TRBV30

cdr3_aa: CTSSQSLEGGHPQHF
cdr3_length: 15
j_call: TRBJ1-5
v_call: TRBV1

cdr3_aa: CASHTSGERVETQYF
cdr3_length: 15
j_call: TRBJ2-5
v_call: TRBV13

cdr3_aa: CASSLRIAPDTQYF
cdr3_length: 14
j_call: TRBJ2-3
v_call: TRBV7-8

cdr3_aa: CASSQDRVYNSPLHF
cdr3_length: 15
j_call: TRBJ1-6
v_call: TRBV14

cdr3_aa: CASSLNRNTEAFF
cdr3_length: 13
j_call: TRBJ1-1
v_call: TRBV12-3/TRBV12-4

cdr3_aa: CAISEGTGKIYGYTF
cdr3_length: 15
j_call: TRBJ1-2
v_call: TRBV10-3

cdr3_aa: CASSRTGTYNEQFF
cdr3_length: 14
j_call: TRBJ2-1
v_call: TRBV19